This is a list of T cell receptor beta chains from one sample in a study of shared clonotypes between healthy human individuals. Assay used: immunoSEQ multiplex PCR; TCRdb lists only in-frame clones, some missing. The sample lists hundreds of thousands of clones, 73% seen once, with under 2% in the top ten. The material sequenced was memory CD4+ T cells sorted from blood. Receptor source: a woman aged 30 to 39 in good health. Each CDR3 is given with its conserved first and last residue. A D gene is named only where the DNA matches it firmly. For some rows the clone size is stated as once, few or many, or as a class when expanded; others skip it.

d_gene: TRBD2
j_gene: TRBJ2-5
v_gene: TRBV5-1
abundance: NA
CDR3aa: CASSLLAGYQETQYF
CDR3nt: TGCGCCAGCAGCTTGTTAGCGGGATACCAAGAGACCCAGTACTTC

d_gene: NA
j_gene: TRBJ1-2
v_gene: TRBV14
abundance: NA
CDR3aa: CASSQNEGYGYTF
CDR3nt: TGTGCCAGCAGCCAGAACGAGGGCTATGGCTACACCTTC

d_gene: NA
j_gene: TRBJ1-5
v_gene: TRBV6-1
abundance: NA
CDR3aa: CASGGVGQPQHF
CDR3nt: TGTGCCAGTGGGGGGGTTGGTCAGCCCCAGCATTTT

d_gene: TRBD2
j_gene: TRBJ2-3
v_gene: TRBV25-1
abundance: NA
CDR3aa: CASSETSGSTDTQYF
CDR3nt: TGTGCCAGCAGTGAAACTAGCGGGAGCACAGATACGCAGTATTTT

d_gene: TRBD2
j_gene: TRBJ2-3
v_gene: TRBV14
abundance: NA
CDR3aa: CASSQGSGRLVDTQYF
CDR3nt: TGTGCCAGCAGCCAAGGTAGCGGGAGGCTGGTAGATACGCAGTATTTT

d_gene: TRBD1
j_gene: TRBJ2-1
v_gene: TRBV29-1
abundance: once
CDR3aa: CSVAGTGVNEQFF
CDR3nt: TGCAGCGTTGCCGGGACAGGGGTCAATGAGCAGTTCTTC

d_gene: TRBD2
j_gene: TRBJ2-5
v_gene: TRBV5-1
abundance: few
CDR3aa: CASSLVLADQETQYF
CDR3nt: TGCGCCAGCAGCTTGGTTCTAGCGGATCAAGAGACCCAGTACTTC

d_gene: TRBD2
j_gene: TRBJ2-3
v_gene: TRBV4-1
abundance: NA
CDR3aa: CASTETSGGTDTQYF
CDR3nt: TGCGCCAGCACCGAGACTAGCGGGGGCACAGATACGCAGTATTTT

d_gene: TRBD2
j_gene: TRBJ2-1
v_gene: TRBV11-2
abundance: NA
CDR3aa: CASSLGREGFDEQFF
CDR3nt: TGTGCCAGCAGCTTAGGTCGGGAGGGGTTCGATGAGCAGTTCTTC

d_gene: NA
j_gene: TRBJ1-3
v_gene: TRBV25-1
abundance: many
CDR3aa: CASSRIGQTTGNTIYF
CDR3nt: TGTGCCAGCAGCAGAATAGGACAGACAACTGGAAACACCATATATTTT

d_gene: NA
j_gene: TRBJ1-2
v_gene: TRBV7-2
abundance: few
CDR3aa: CASSLHGGGGYGYTF
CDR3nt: TGTGCCAGCAGCCTCCACGGGGGAGGAGGGTATGGCTACACCTTC